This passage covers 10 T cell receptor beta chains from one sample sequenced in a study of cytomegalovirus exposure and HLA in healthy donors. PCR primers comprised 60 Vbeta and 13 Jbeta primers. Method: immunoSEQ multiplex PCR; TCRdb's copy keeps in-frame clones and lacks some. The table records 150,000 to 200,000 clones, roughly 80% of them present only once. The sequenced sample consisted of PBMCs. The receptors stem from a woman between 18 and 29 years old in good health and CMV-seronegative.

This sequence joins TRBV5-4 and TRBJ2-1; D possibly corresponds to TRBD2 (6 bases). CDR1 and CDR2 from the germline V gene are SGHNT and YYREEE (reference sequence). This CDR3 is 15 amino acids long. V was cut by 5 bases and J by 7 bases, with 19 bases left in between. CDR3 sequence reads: CASSQSGRRRNEQFF. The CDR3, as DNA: TGTGCCAGCAGTCAAAGCGGGCGGCGGCGTAATGAGCAGTTCTTC.

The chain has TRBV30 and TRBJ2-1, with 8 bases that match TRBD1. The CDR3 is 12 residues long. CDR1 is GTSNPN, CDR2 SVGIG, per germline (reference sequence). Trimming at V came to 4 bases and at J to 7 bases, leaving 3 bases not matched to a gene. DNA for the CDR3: TGTGCCTGGACACAGGGGGTGAATGAGCAGTTCTTC. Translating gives CAWTQGVNEQFF.

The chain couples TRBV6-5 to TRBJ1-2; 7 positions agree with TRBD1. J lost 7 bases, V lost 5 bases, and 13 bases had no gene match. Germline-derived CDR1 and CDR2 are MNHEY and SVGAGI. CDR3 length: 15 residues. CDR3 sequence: CASSPQTGLDCGYTF. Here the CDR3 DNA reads TGTGCCAGCAGTCCCCAGACAGGGTTGGACTGTGGCTACACCTTC.

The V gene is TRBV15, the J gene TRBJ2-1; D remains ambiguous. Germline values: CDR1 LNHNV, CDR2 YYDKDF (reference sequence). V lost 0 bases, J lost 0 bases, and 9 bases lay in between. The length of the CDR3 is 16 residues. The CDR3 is CATSREGGSSYNEQFF. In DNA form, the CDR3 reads TGTGCCACCAGCAGAGAAGGCGGTAGCTCCTACAATGAGCAGTTCTTC.

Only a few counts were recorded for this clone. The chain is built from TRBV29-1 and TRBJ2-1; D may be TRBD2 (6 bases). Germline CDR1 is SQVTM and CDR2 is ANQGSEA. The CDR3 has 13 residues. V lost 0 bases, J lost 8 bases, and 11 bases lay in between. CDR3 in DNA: TGCAGCGTTGAAGATTGGTGGGGGGATGAGCAGTTCTTC. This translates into CSVEDWWGDEQFF.

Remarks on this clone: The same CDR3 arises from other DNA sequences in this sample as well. CDR3 amino acids: CASSASGSSYNEQFF. In DNA, the CDR3 is TGTGCCAGCAGCGCGAGCGGGAGCTCCTACAATGAGCAGTTCTTC. This chain connects TRBV9 to TRBJ2-1; 8 bases are a match to TRBD2. The ends lost 3 bases at V and 0 bases at J; junction bases unmatched: 2. Germline loops: CDR1 SGDLS, CDR2 YYNGEE. The CDR3 has 15 residues. Combining the CDR3 with reference TRBV9 and TRBJ2-1 gives the whole variable domain DSGVTQTPKHLITATGQRVTLRCSPRSGDLSVYWYQQSLDQGLQFLIQYYNGEERAKGNILERFSAQQFPDLHSELNLSSLELGDSALYFCASSASGSSYNEQFFGPGTRLTVL.

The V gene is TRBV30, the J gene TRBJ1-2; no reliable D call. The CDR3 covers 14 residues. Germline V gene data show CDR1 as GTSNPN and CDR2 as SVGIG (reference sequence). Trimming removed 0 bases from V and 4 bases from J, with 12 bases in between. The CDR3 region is CAWSVIAGGYGYTF. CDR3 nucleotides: TGTGCCTGGAGTGTAATTGCCGGAGGCTATGGCTACACCTTC. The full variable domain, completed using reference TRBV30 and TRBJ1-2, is SQTIHQWPATLVQPVGSPLSLECTVEGTSNPNLYWYRQAAGRGLQLLFYSVGIGQISSEVPQNLSASRPQDRQFILSSKKLLLSDSGFYLCAWSVIAGGYGYTFGSGTRLTVV.

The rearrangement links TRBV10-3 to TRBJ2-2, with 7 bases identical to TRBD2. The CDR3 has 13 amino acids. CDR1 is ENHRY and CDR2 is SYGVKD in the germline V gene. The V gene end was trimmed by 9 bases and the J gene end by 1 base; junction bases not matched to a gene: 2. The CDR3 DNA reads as TGTGCCATGCTAGCGGAGAACACCGGGGAGCTGTTTTTT. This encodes CAMLAENTGELFF.

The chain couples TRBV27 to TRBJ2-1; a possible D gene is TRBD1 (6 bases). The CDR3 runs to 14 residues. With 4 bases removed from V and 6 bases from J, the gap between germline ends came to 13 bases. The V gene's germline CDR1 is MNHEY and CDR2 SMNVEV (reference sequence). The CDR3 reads CASSSAGAFNEQFF. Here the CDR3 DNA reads TGTGCCAGCAGTTCTGCAGGGGCGTTCAATGAGCAGTTCTTC.

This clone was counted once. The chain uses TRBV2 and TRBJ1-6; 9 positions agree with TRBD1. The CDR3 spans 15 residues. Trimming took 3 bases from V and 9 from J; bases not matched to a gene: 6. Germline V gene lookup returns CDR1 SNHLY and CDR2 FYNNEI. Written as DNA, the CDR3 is TGTGCCAGCAGTGATGACGGACAGGGGACTTCACCCCTCCACTTT. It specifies CASSDDGQGTSPLHF.